A single count supports the clone carrying this TCR beta chain. This sample stems from a study of T-cell reconstitution after alpha-beta-depleted transplantation in children. The CDR3 spans 15 residues. V was cut by 1 base and J by 3 bases, with 12 bases left in between. CDR1 GTSNPN and CDR2 SVGIG come from the germline V gene (reference sequence). Library preparation (for TCRbeta) was performed with unique molecular identifiers. Each CDR3 protein is one row after TCRdb ran MiXCR on the PCR reads. The sample lists approximately 200,000 distinct CDR3 sequences, roughly 15% occurring once. V is TRBV30 and J is TRBJ2-2; weak D call: TRBD2 (5 bases). Sequencing was performed on PBMCs from the stem cell graft donor, taken from the stem cell graft. This receptor was obtained from a human donor who donated a stem cell graft to a child with acute lymphoblastic leukemia. CDR3 sequence reads: CAWSAARGYTGELFF. As DNA, the CDR3 is TGTGCCTGGAGTGCCGCCCGGGGATACACCGGGGAGCTGTTTTTT.